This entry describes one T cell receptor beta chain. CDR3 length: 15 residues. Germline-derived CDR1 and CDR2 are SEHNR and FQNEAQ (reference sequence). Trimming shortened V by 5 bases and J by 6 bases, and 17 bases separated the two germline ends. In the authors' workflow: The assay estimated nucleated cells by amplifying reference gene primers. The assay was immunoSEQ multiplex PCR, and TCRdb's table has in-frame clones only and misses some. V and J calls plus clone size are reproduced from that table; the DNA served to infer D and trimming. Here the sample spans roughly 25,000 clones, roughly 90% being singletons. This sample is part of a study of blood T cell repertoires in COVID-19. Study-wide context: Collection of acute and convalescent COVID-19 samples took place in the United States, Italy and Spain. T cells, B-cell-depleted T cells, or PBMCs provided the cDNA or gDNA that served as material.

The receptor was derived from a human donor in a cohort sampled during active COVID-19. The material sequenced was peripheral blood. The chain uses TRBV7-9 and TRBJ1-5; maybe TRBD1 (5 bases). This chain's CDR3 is CASSAPGGSGQPQHF. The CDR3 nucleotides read TGTGCCAGCAGCGCCCCTGGGGGGTCGGGTCAGCCCCAGCATTTT.